This TCR beta chain was identified during a study of cytomegalovirus exposure and HLA in healthy donors. Notes on the study in general: The study listed roughly 150 cytomegalovirus-associated TCR beta chains.

V gave up 7 bases and J gave up 6 bases, with 22 bases separating them. The CDR3 spans 16 residues. Germline V lookup: CDR1 SNHLY, CDR2 FYNNEI. The PCR ran on 60 Vbeta and 13 Jbeta primers. Some clones are missing from TCRdb's copy, which holds only in-frame ones; the method was immunoSEQ multiplex PCR. Of about 150,000 clones in the sample, 68% are singletons; the top ten hold about 4.7%. Worth noting for this clone: What it recognizes is unknown.

The chain combines TRBV2 with TRBJ1-5; unclear D gene. The sequenced material came from PBMCs. The TCR originated in a man aged 55 to 69 in good health and CMV-seronegative. This chain's CDR3 is CASTRREPEGGQPQHF. In DNA, the CDR3 is TGTGCCAGCACCAGGAGGGAACCCGAGGGAGGTCAGCCCCAGCATTTT.